Sequencing of this TCR beta chain was carried out in a study of blood T cell repertoires in COVID-19. Study-wide context: T cells, B-cell-depleted T cells, or PBMCs provided the cDNA or gDNA that served as material.

Only in-frame clones appear in the TCRdb table, and some are missing; sequencing was by immunoSEQ multiplex PCR. Among about 200,000 clones listed, 70% to 90% were seen once. V lost 5 bases, J lost 6 bases, and 17 bases lay in between. The CDR3 is 15 residues long. The germline V gene has CDR1 SGHNT and CDR2 YENEEA. The chain uses TRBV11-3 and TRBJ2-1, with a weak D call TRBD1 (6 bases). The sequencing input was peripheral blood. The sequence was obtained from a woman aged 80 or older with acute or convalescent COVID-19. The CDR3 sequence is CASSPQGMGTNEQFF. For the CDR3, the DNA is TGTGCCAGCAGCCCGCAGGGGATGGGGACCAATGAGCAGTTCTTC.